A selection of T cell receptor beta chains follows, all from one sample in a study of regulatory T cells in long-lasting Graves disease. Using its own MiXCR run on the multiplex PCR reads, TCRdb lists one record per CDR3 protein. Of over 500,000 distinct CDR3 sequences in the sample, 15% to 20% were seen once. This sample was shared with a second study, whose subject was T cells in Graves' hyperthyroidism and ophthalmopathy.

The sample here was peripheral blood mononuclear cells (PBMCs), taken at new diagnosis, from a patient treated with antithyroid drugs. These receptors were taken from a woman aged 30 to 39 with Graves disease. CDR3s include the opening cysteine and the closing phenylalanine or tryptophan. The order of the fields is CDR3 length, J gene, clone size, D gene, V gene, CDR3 protein, CDR3 DNA. The D gene is left open where the match is weak. Rows may omit the clone size; those that give it use once, few, many or a size class.

15	TRBJ2-3	NA	TRBD1	TRBV5-6	CASSLGQGKTDTQYF	TGTGCCAGCAGCCTGGGACAGGGCAAAACAGATACGCAGTATTTT
15	TRBJ2-1	few	TRBD2	TRBV20-1	CSAGPLAGKDNEQFF	TGCAGTGCAGGACCCCTAGCGGGAAAAGACAATGAGCAGTTCTTC
14	TRBJ1-1	many	NA	TRBV7-2	CASSLQTANTEAFF	TGTGCCAGCAGCCTACAGACAGCGAACACTGAAGCTTTCTTT
15	TRBJ2-7	NA	NA	TRBV20-1	CSAREGGLGGQEQYF	TGCAGTGCTAGAGAAGGAGGCTTAGGGGGGCAAGAGCAGTACTTC
18	TRBJ1-2	NA	TRBD1	TRBV18	CASSPFTGEAGSDYGYTF	TGTGCCAGCTCACCATTCACAGGGGAGGCAGGGTCGGACTATGGCTACACCTTC
15	TRBJ2-1	few	TRBD2	TRBV10-1	CASSEGGSSYNEQFF	TGCGCCAGCAGTGAAGGCGGGAGCTCCTACAATGAGCAGTTCTTC
17	TRBJ2-3	few	TRBD2	TRBV20-1	CSATRTSGRARTDTQYF	TGCAGTGCTACTCGGACTAGCGGGAGGGCCAGAACAGATACGCAGTATTTT
14	TRBJ2-7	many	NA	TRBV28	CASYPGLAMQEQYF	TGTGCCAGTTATCCGGGACTCGCCATGCAGGAGCAGTACTTC
13	TRBJ2-1	few	NA	TRBV19	CASSIAADNEQFF	TGTGCCAGTAGTATCGCCGCTGACAATGAGCAGTTCTTC
12	TRBJ1-1	NA	TRBD1	TRBV20-1	CSIRGQGTEAFF	TGCAGCATCAGGGGGCAAGGAACTGAAGCTTTCTTT
16	TRBJ1-6	NA	NA	TRBV5-4	CASSLDGGQMNSPLHF	TGTGCCAGCAGCTTGGACGGGGGGCAGATGAATTCACCCCTCCACTTT
15	TRBJ1-6	many	NA	TRBV5-1	CASSLSGPRYSPLHF	TGCGCCAGCAGCTTGTCGGGGCCCAGATATTCACCCCTCCACTTT
15	TRBJ2-6	many	NA	TRBV6-2/TRBV6-3	CASSYRISGANVLTF	TGTGCCAGCAGTTACCGGATCTCTGGGGCCAACGTCCTGACTTTC
14	TRBJ2-3	many	TRBD2	TRBV29-1	CSVVLAGATDTQYF	TGCAGCGTTGTACTAGCGGGAGCGACAGATACGCAGTATTTT
17	TRBJ1-5	NA	TRBD1	TRBV18	CASSLGQGGLSNQPQHF	TGTGCCAGCTCACTAGGACAGGGAGGCCTTAGCAATCAGCCCCAGCATTTT
14	TRBJ1-1	many	NA	TRBV15	CATSAGVSNTEAFF	TGTGCCACCAGCGCTGGGGTTTCGAACACTGAAGCTTTCTTT
14	TRBJ1-4	many	TRBD1	TRBV20-1	CSARDGTGMEKLFF	TGCAGTGCTAGAGATGGGACAGGGATGGAAAAACTGTTTTTT
16	TRBJ2-3	many	TRBD2	TRBV7-2	CASSYGLAGGLDTQYF	TGTGCCAGCAGCTATGGACTAGCGGGAGGGCTGGATACGCAGTATTTT
14	TRBJ2-7	NA	NA	TRBV19	CASSIMGSSYEQYF	TGTGCCAGTAGTATTATGGGGAGCTCCTACGAGCAGTACTTC
14	TRBJ1-5	few	TRBD1	TRBV20-1	CSARTGFEHQPQHF	TGCAGTGCTAGGACAGGGTTTGAGCATCAGCCCCAGCATTTT
14	TRBJ1-5	many	NA	TRBV30	CAWSPTGSNQPQHF	TGTGCCTGGAGTCCGACAGGTAGCAATCAGCCCCAGCATTTT
14	TRBJ2-3	many	NA	TRBV5-1	CASSLEGVDDTQYF	TGCGCCAGCAGCTTGGAAGGGGTGGATGATACGCAGTATTTT
14	TRBJ2-7	NA	TRBD1	TRBV20-1	CSARDDRGRDEQYF	TGCAGTGCTAGGGATGACAGGGGGCGTGACGAGCAGTACTTC
11	TRBJ2-7	many	NA	TRBV29-1	CSVDLAGEQYF	TGCAGCGTTGATCTAGCCGGTGAGCAGTACTTC
16	TRBJ2-1	many	TRBD2	TRBV11-2	CASSVTGTSLYNEQFF	TGTGCCAGCAGCGTGACCGGGACTAGCTTGTACAATGAGCAGTTCTTC
17	TRBJ1-4	NA	NA	TRBV6-2/TRBV6-3	CASSPSLYREVGEKLFF	TGTGCCAGCAGTCCGTCCCTGTACAGGGAGGTCGGCGAAAAACTGTTTTTT